This T cell receptor beta chain came from a study of blood T cell repertoires in COVID-19. In this sample, this clone turned up once. The V end was cut by 1 base, the J end by 6 bases, with 5 bases between. The CDR3 runs to 11 residues. In germline, CDR1 is SGHNT, CDR2 YYREEE (reference sequence). Sequenced by immunoSEQ multiplex PCR; TCRdb stores in-frame clones only, minus some. The table lists roughly 340,000 clones, 70% to 90% of them singletons. This sequence was found in a man in his forties in a cohort exposed to, infected with or recovered from COVID-19 (not recorded which). This chain joins TRBV5-4 and TRBJ2-7; D is perhaps TRBD1 (5 bases). Sequenced input: PBMCs or T cells enriched from blood (not recorded which). CDR3 coding DNA: TGTGCCAGCAGCTTGAGGGGCGAGCAGTACTTC. Its translation: CASSLRGEQYF.